This paragraph reports one TCR beta chain. The clone's antigen remains unknown. Base qualities were left out, and no much larger clone turns up one base away. These data come from a study of cytotoxic CD8 clonotypes in ibrutinib-treated CLL (dated by TCRdb to about 2021). About the study as a whole: The cohort was composed of about a dozen relapsed/refractory and 15 treatment-naive patients; IGHV unmutated status was identified in roughly 18 patients. Partial responses were observed in approximately 24 patients and complete responses in 2; after a median follow-up of 68 months, remission was maintained in 15 or so patients and progression was observed in approximately twelve. Response samples were obtained after a median of 12 months of treatment, with a range of roughly 6 to 40 months. On average, each sample yielded 255,043 productive templates and about 100,000 productive rearrangements. Of the approximately 86 participants in the trial, about two dozen had longitudinal samples available. Cryopreserved peripheral blood mononuclear cells were collected before treatment, at response, and at either disease progression or sustained remission. Every remission and progressive disease sample was obtained while ibrutinib was still being received by the patients.

What the study reported, not specific to this receptor: Baseline clonality exceeded that of age-matched healthy donors and correlated strongly with circulating CD8+ T-cell counts. Public clonotypes were rare and either contracted or stayed stable during treatment, and the rise in clonality at ibrutinib response reflected the expansion of private clonotypes. Sampling times were not matched between sustained-remission and progressing patients, and lymph node repertoires were not studied. At ibrutinib response clonality went up, during sustained remission it held steady, and at progression it dropped back toward baseline.

A MiSeq instrument was used for deep resolution sequencing, which targeted depths ranging from 1 in 1 million up to 1 in 200,000 T cells, with coverage averaging 10x for each clonotype. The immunoSEQ hsTCRB Kit was used to generate TCR beta libraries. From the authors' description of their analysis: ImmunoSEQ Data Assistant and ImmunoSEQ Analyzer were used for data analysis, and V, D and J genes were assigned according to IMGT definitions. Clonality, which ranges from 0 to 1, was calculated as one minus the normalized Shannon entropy of productive rearrangement frequencies. Only overrepresented clonotypes making up at least 0.05% of each patient's repertoire were included in the public clonotype analysis. Some 12 age-matched healthy donor repertoires from immuneACCESS served as clonality controls. This immuneACCESS table, as held by TCRdb, lists in-frame sequences with V and J called but not all clones. Of the missing ones, under half trace to an unresolved V gene in checked studies; the others have no known cause. V and J calls and clone size are copied from that table; D and trimming were computed from the DNA. This sample lists about 140,000 clones; roughly 76% were detected once. The ten largest account for 4.5% to 6% of the sample.

The time point label on this specimen signifies: 24 months on ibrutinib. For TCR beta library preparation, 1.5 to 2.5 micrograms of genomic DNA were extracted from the cryopreserved PBMCs. High-throughput TCR beta sequencing was performed on longitudinal blood samples from CLL patients receiving ibrutinib monotherapy. The patients took part in an open-label, single-center phase 2 trial of ibrutinib monotherapy. Source: PBMCs, taken after 24 months of ibrutinib treatment. The clonotype comes from a human donor with chronic lymphocytic leukemia.

CDR3 protein: CAWRASLVAYEQYF. The DNA sequence is as follows: TGTGCCTGGAGGGCTAGCCTGGTGGCCTACGAGCAGTACTTC. Rearrangement joined TRBV30 to TRBJ2-7; TRBD2 is a possible D gene, resting on 5 matching bases. Trimming costs V 3 bases and J 2 bases, and their ends lie 14 bases apart. The germline V gene (reference sequence) specifies GTSNPN as CDR1 and SVGIG as CDR2. Counted from cysteine to phenylalanine, this CDR3 has 14 amino acids. Solely the CDR3 DNA is kept, with 42 bases framed from the first base. Where the CDR3 stops, the reference TRBV30 and TRBJ2-7 genes take over; the full variable domain is SQTIHQWPATLVQPVGSPLSLECTVEGTSNPNLYWYRQAAGRGLQLLFYSVGIGQISSEVPQNLSASRPQDRQFILSSKKLLLSDSGFYLCAWRASLVAYEQYFGPGTRLTVT.